The clone carrying this T cell receptor beta chain was seen only a few times. The data originate from a study of blood T cell repertoires in COVID-19. On the study more broadly: COVID-19 samples, acute and convalescent, were from the United States, Italy and Spain. Sources were T cells, B-cell-depleted T cells, or PBMCs; the material itself was cDNA or gDNA.

This CDR3 is 15 amino acids long. CDR1 MGHRA and CDR2 YSYEKL come from the germline V gene. V was cut by 7 bases and J by 4 bases, with 17 bases left in between. The authors' processing: Estimated nucleated cell counts came from reference gene primer amplification. Method: immunoSEQ multiplex PCR; TCRdb's copy keeps in-frame clones and lacks some. V and J calls and clone size come straight from that table; D and trimming were deduced from the DNA. This sample carries about 440,000 clones, roughly 90% of them seen once, and the ten largest clones take roughly 4%. The TCR was taken from a woman aged 25 to 39 with acute or convalescent COVID-19. This rearrangement joins TRBV4-1 to TRBJ1-5; D possibly corresponds to TRBD1 (6 bases). The specimen sequenced was peripheral blood. The CDR3, as DNA: TGCGCCAGCAACTACAGGGTGGGATCGAATCAGCCCCAGCATTTT. It specifies CASNYRVGSNQPQHF.